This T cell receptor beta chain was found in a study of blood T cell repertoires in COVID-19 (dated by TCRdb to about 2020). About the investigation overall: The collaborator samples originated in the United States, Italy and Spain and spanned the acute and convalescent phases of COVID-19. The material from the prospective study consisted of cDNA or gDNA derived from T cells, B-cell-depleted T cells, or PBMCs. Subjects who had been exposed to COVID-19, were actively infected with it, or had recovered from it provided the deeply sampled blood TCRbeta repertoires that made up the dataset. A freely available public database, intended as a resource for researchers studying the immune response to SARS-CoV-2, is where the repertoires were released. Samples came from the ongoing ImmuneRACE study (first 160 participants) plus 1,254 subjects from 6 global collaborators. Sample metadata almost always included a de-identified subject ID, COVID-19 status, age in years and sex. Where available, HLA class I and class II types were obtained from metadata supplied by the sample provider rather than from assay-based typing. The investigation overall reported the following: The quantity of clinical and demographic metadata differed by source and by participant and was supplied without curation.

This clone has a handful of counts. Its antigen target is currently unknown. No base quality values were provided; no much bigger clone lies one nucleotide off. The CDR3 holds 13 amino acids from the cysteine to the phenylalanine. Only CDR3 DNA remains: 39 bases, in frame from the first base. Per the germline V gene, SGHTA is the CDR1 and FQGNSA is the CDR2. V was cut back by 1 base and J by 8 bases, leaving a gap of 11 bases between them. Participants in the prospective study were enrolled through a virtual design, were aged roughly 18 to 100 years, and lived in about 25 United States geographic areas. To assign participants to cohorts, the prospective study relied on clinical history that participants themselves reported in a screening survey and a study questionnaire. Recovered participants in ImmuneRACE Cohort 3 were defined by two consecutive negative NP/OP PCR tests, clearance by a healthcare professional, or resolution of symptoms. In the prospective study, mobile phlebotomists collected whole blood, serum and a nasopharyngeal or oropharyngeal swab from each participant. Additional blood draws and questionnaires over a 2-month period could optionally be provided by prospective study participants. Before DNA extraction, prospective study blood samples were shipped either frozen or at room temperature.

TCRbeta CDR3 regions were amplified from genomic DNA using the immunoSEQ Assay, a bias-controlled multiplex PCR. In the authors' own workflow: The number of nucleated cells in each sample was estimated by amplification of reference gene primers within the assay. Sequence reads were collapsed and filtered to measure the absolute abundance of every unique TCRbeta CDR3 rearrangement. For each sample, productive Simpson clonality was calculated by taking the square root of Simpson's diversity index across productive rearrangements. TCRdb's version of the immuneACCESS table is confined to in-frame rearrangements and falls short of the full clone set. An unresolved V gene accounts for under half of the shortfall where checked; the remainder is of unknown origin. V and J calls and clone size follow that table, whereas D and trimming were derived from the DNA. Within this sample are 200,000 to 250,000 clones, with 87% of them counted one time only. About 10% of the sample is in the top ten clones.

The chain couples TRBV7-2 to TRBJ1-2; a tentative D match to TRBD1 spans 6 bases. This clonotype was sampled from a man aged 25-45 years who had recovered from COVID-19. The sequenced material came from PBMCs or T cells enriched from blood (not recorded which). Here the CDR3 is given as CASSLDRADGYTF. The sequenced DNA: TGTGCCAGCAGCTTAGACAGGGCTGACGGCTACACCTTC.